The 21 T cell receptor beta chains in this list originate from one sample, sequenced in a study of blood T cell repertoires in COVID-19. TCRdb keeps only in-frame clones here, not all; method: immunoSEQ multiplex PCR. The sample lists under 200,000 clones, around 83% occurring once. Sequencing was carried out using peripheral blood. The receptors stem from a human donor in a cohort sampled during active COVID-19.

The chain joins TRBV6-5 to TRBJ1-3, with 7 bases identical to TRBD1. J gave up 11 bases and V 0 bases, and 10 bases lay outside the gene matches. The CDR3 loop spans 15 amino acids. The germline CDR1 and CDR2 sequences are MNHEY and SVGAGI. The CDR3 loop reads CASSYSETGASPIYF. The CDR3 DNA reads as TGTGCCAGCAGTTACTCGGAAACAGGGGCCTCCCCCATATATTTT.

This clone was detected only once. Other DNA sequences from this sample encode an identical CDR3 as well. The chain carries TRBV5-1 and TRBJ1-1; 8 nucleotides line up with TRBD1. The germline CDR1 and CDR2 sequences are SGHRS and YFSETQ. V gave up 4 bases and J gave up 4 bases; unmatched junction bases: 6. This CDR3 has 14 residues. The DNA of the CDR3 is TGCGCCAGCAGCCCCGGACAGGGAAGCACTGAAGCTTTCTTT. Translation gives CASSPGQGSTEAFF.

Comments on this clone: A junction boundary mismatches the germline segment, possibly from a read error. V and J are TRBV28 and TRBJ2-7; tentative D call: TRBD1 (5 bases). The germline V gene has CDR1 MDHEN and CDR2 SYDVKM. This CDR3 is 15 amino acids long. CDR3 sequence: CVSKADTAFSYEQYF. As DNA, the CDR3 is TGTGTCAGCAAGGCGGACACGGCCTTTTCCTACGAGCAGTACTTC. The full variable domain, with the rest looked up from reference TRBV28 and TRBJ2-7, is DVKVTQSSRYLVKRTGEKVFLECVQDMDHENMFWYRQDPGLGLRLIYFSYDVKMKEKGDIPEGYSVSREKKERFSLILESASTNQTSMYLCVSKADTAFSYEQYFGPGTRLTVT.

The chain has TRBV7-9 and TRBJ1-4, with 12 nucleotides matching TRBD1. V was pared by 7 bases and J by 8 bases, with 8 bases of the junction left unmatched. The CDR3 has 15 residues. From germline, CDR1 is SEHNR and CDR2 FQNEAQ (reference sequence). The CDR3 protein is CASNWPGQGAEKLFF. The DNA of the CDR3 is TGTGCCAGCAATTGGCCGGGACAGGGGGCCGAAAAACTGTTTTTT.

This clone was counted once. The chain recombines TRBV28 with TRBJ1-1; 7 bases are shared with TRBD1. The germline gives CDR1 MDHEN, CDR2 SYDVKM. The V segment lost 5 bases and the J segment 3 bases; nucleotides outside the gene matches: 6. The CDR3 is made up of 14 amino acids. CDR3 sequence: CASSMTGRDTEAFF. The CDR3, as DNA: TGTGCCAGCAGTATGACAGGGCGGGACACTGAAGCTTTCTTT.

This clone was picked up one time. This chain links TRBV27 with TRBJ1-1, with 10 nucleotides matching TRBD1. The CDR3 covers 14 residues. The V segment lost 5 bases and the J segment 4 bases; nucleotides outside the gene matches: 4. Germline assignment: CDR1 MNHEY and CDR2 SMNVEV (reference sequence). The CDR3 sequence is CASSQGQGFTEAFF. The CDR3 coding sequence is TGTGCCAGCAGTCAGGGACAGGGGTTCACTGAAGCTTTCTTT.

The genes are TRBV2 and TRBJ1-1; 7 bases are shared with TRBD1. Germline CDR1 is SNHLY and CDR2 is FYNNEI. CDR3 size: 15 residues. V was clipped by 3 bases and J by 0 bases; unmatched bases: 4. CDR3 sequence: CASSDPTGLNTEAFF. For the CDR3, the DNA is TGTGCCAGCAGTGACCCGACAGGGCTGAACACTGAAGCTTTCTTT.

The genes are TRBV7-2 and TRBJ1-5; the D gene is possibly TRBD1 (5 bases). CDR1 and CDR2 from the germline V gene are SGHTA and FQGNSA. The CDR3 runs 15 residues. Trimming took off 0 bases at V and 4 bases at J, with 10 bases between the two ends. CDR3 coding DNA: TGTGCCAGCAGCTTAGCAAAGGGGCAGAATCAGCCCCAGCATTTT. Its protein is CASSLAKGQNQPQHF.

The chain couples TRBV5-1 to TRBJ2-1, with 9 bases lining up with TRBD1. The CDR3 totals 14 residues. From germline, CDR1 is SGHRS and CDR2 YFSETQ. Germline trimming cut 4 bases from V and 3 bases from J; bases unmatched to any gene: 2. In nucleotides, the CDR3 is TGCGCCAGCAGCGAGACAGGGGGCTACAATGAGCAGTTCTTC. This encodes CASSETGGYNEQFF. Full variable domain (missing parts from reference TRBV5-1 and TRBJ2-1): KAGVTQTPRYLIKTRGQQVTLSCSPISGHRSVSWYQQTPGQGLQFLFEYFSETQRNKGNFPGRFSGRQFSNSRSEMNVSTLELGDSALYLCASSETGGYNEQFFGPGTRLTVL.

The chain links TRBV5-5 to TRBJ1-1; no reliable D call. V lost 1 base, J lost 10 bases, and 5 bases lay in between. CDR1 SGHKS and CDR2 YYEKEE come from the germline V gene (reference sequence). CDR3 length: 10 amino acids. The CDR3 is CASSLTRAFF. The CDR3 bases are TGTGCCAGCAGCTTGACAAGAGCTTTCTTT. Combining the CDR3 with reference TRBV5-5 and TRBJ1-1 gives the whole variable domain DAGVTQSPTHLIKTRGQQVTLRCSPISGHKSVSWYQQVLGQGPQFIFQYYEKEERGRGNFPDRFSARQFPNYSSELNVNALLLGDSALYLCASSLTRAFFGQGTRLTVV.

In its sample, this clone was seen a few times. In DNA form, the CDR3 reads TGTGCCAGCAGCTTTAGTGGGACAGGATACTACGAGCAGTACTTC. Translating it yields CASSFSGTGYYEQYF. The chain links TRBV5-4 to TRBJ2-7, with 8 bases matching TRBD1. Per the germline V gene, CDR1 is SGHNT and CDR2 is YYREEE (reference sequence). The CDR3 length is 15 residues. With V trimmed by 2 bases and J by 3 bases, 7 bases remained unmatched. Variable domain in full (rest from reference TRBV5-4 and TRBJ2-7): ETGVTQSPTHLIKTRGQQVTLRCSSQSGHNTVSWYQQALGQGPQFIFQYYREEENGRGNFPPRFSGLQFPNYSSELNVNALELDDSALYLCASSFSGTGYYEQYFGPGTRLTVT.

V usage is TRBV11-2 and J usage is TRBJ1-2; D possibly corresponds to TRBD1 (5 bases). Trimming took off 4 bases at V and 7 bases at J, with 10 bases between the two ends. Germline assignment: CDR1 SGHAT and CDR2 FQNNGV. This CDR3 is 12 amino acids long. The CDR3 spells CASSSAGPGYTF. The CDR3 DNA is TGTGCCAGCAGCTCAGCAGGGCCTGGCTACACCTTC.

The CDR3 region is CASSGTGVYEQYF. The CDR3 DNA reads as TGTGCCAGCTCCGGGACAGGGGTCTACGAGCAGTACTTC. The V call is TRBV27, the J call TRBJ2-7, with 10 bases identical to TRBD1. The CDR3 is 13 amino acids. Unmatched junction bases numbered 4, after V lost 8 bases and J lost 3 bases. The germline V gene encodes CDR1 MNHEY and CDR2 SMNVEV (reference sequence).

The V and J genes are TRBV11-2 and TRBJ1-6; D remains ambiguous. The V and J ends lost 1 base and 7 bases respectively, with 14 bases between them. The CDR3 is 16 amino acids. Germline V gene lookup returns CDR1 SGHAT and CDR2 FQNNGV. CDR3 loop: CASSLGGRGTNSPLHF. Written as DNA, the CDR3 is TGTGCCAGCAGCTTAGGAGGCAGAGGCACAAATTCACCCCTCCACTTT.

V usage is TRBV7-9 and J usage is TRBJ1-3; D might be TRBD1 (5 bases). The CDR3 has 16 amino acids. The V end lost 5 bases, the J end lost 0 bases, and 14 bases lay between the germline ends. The germline CDR1 and CDR2 sequences are SEHNR and FQNEAQ (reference sequence). CDR3 in DNA: TGTGCCAGCAGCCCACGGGACTCCCGCTCTGGAAACACCATATATTTT. Its translation: CASSPRDSRSGNTIYF.

The rearrangement uses TRBV27 and TRBJ1-6; 10 nucleotides match TRBD1. The trim removed 9 bases at V and 7 bases at J, leaving 9 bases unmatched. Germline CDR1 reads MNHEY; CDR2 reads SMNVEV (reference sequence). This CDR3 has 15 amino acids. CDR3 nucleotide sequence: TGTGCCAGTGGATTTGGGACAGGGGACAATTCACCCCTCCACTTT. Protein: CASGFGTGDNSPLHF.

V is TRBV5-1 and J is TRBJ1-4; TRBD1 is a possible D gene (5 bases). Germline CDR1 reads SGHRS; CDR2 reads YFSETQ. Trimming took 4 bases from V and 3 from J, leaving 10 bases between them. There are 14 residues in the CDR3. In DNA, the CDR3 is TGCGCCAGCAGCCCACAGGTTTCTAATGAAAAACTGTTTTTT. Its translation is CASSPQVSNEKLFF.

The chain uses TRBV6-5 and TRBJ1-1, with D possibly TRBD1 on 6 matching bases. Germline V CDR1 and CDR2: MNHEY, SVGAGI. V was shortened by 6 bases and J by 4 bases, with 12 bases between the two germline ends. CDR3 length equals 13 residues. CDR3 region: CASRGTGLTEAFF. CDR3 in DNA: TGTGCCAGCAGGGGTACAGGGCTCACTGAAGCTTTCTTT.

The CDR3 nucleotides read TGTGCCAGCTCACCACCTCGCGGCTCCTACGAGCAGTACTTC. Its translation: CASSPPRGSYEQYF. The V gene is TRBV18, the J gene TRBJ2-7, with D hard to call. The CDR3 totals 14 residues. Germline loops: CDR1 KGHSH, CDR2 LQKENI. V gave up 0 bases and J gave up 0 bases, with 6 bases separating them.

The CDR3 DNA is TGCGCCAGCAGCCAAGAAACAGGGAACATTCAGTACTTC. Translated: CASSQETGNIQYF. This chain joins TRBV4-3 and TRBJ2-4, with a possible D match to TRBD1 (6 bases). Germline assignment: CDR1 LGHNA and CDR2 YSLEER. The germline V and J ends were trimmed by 0 bases and 7 bases, with 7 bases remaining between them. This CDR3 region has 13 residues.

The rearrangement joins TRBV27 to TRBJ1-1; 7 nucleotides match TRBD1. Germline V lookup: CDR1 MNHEY, CDR2 SMNVEV (reference sequence). The CDR3 extends over 11 amino acids. Trimming removed 6 bases from V and 11 bases from J; junction bases left unmatched: 6. CDR3 in DNA: TGTGCCAGCAGCCACGACAGGGAGGCTTTCTTT. Protein product: CASSHDREAFF.